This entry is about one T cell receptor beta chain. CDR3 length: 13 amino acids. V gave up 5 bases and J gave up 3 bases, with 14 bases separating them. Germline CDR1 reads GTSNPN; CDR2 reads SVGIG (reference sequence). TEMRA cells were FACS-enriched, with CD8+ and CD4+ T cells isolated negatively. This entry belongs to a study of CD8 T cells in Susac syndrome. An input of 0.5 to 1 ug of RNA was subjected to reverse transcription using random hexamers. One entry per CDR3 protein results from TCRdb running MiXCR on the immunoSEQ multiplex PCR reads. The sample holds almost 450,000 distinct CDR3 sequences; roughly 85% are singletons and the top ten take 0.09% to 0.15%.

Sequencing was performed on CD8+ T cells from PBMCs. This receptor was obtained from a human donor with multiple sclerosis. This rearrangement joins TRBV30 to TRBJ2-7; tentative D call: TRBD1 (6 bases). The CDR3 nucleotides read TGTGCCTGGGAGACAGGTTACGGCTACGAGCAGTACTTC. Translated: CAWETGYGYEQYF.